The 25 T cell receptor beta chains reported below all come from one sample, sequenced in a study of blood T cell repertoires in COVID-19. The protocol was immunoSEQ multiplex PCR, while the TCRdb copy is restricted to in-frame clones and leaves out a portion. Of about 220,000 clones in the sample, around 84% were seen once. Sequencing used peripheral blood. The receptors originated from a human donor in a cohort sampled during active COVID-19.

This clone has only one observation. The chain combines TRBV27 with TRBJ2-7; perhaps TRBD1 as D (5 bases). Germline CDR1 is MNHEY and CDR2 is SMNVEV (reference sequence). CDR3 size: 15 residues. V was shortened by 8 bases and J by 5 bases, with 22 bases between the two germline ends. CDR3: CASGAPWQGTNEQYF. CDR3 DNA: TGTGCCAGCGGCGCCCCCTGGCAGGGTACCAACGAGCAGTACTTC.

The chain carries TRBV7-6 and TRBJ2-2, with D hard to call. Germline CDR1 and CDR2: SGHVS and FNYEAQ. The CDR3 is made up of 13 amino acids. With 5 bases removed from V and 3 bases from J, the gap between germline ends came to 7 bases. CDR3 coding DNA: TGTGCCAGCAGCACTCGGGACACCGGGGAGCTGTTTTTT. Translated, it gives CASSTRDTGELFF.

The rearrangement joins TRBV28 to TRBJ2-1; D call uncertain. Trimming took 3 bases from V and 8 from J, leaving 11 bases between them. Germline assignment: CDR1 MDHEN and CDR2 SYDVKM. The CDR3 consists of 13 residues. For the CDR3, the DNA is TGTGCCAGCAGTTTTTACGGGTTTGATGAGCAGTTCTTC. Its translation is CASSFYGFDEQFF.

The V gene is TRBV21-1, the J gene TRBJ2-5; no DNA check was done on the table's D call, TRBD1. TRBV21-1 is shown as a pseudogene. The CDR3 extends over 10 amino acids. DNA of the CDR3: TGTGCCAGCAGTCCGGGACAGTTCTACTTC. Translated, it gives CASSPGQFYF.

V and J are TRBV6-5 and TRBJ2-5; D might be TRBD2 (7 bases). This CDR3 spans 16 amino acids. V was shortened by 0 bases and J by 4 bases, with 15 bases between the two germline ends. Per the germline V gene, CDR1 is MNHEY and CDR2 is SVGAGI. CDR3 DNA: TGTGCCAGCAGTTACTCTGGGGGGGGGCCCAGAGAGACCCAGTACTTC. This gives the protein CASSYSGGGPRETQYF.

V is TRBV6-2 or TRBV6-3 and J is TRBJ2-1; tentatively, D is TRBD1 (5 bases). With 4 bases removed from V and 4 bases from J, the gap between germline ends came to 8 bases. The germline V gene encodes CDR1 MNHEY and CDR2 SVGEGT. The CDR3 has 13 residues. The CDR3 sequence is CASSFDRYNEQFF. The DNA of the CDR3 is TGTGCCAGCAGTTTCGACAGATACAATGAGCAGTTCTTC.

The chain uses TRBV20-1 and TRBJ1-2, with 7 positions matching TRBD1. CDR3 length: 14 residues. In germline, CDR1 is DFQATT, CDR2 SNEGSKA (reference sequence). The V segment lost 3 bases and the J segment 8 bases; nucleotides outside the gene matches: 12. Here the CDR3 DNA reads TGCAGTGCTAGTTCCCTACAGGGGTCTAGCGGCTACACCTTC. It yields the protein CSASSLQGSSGYTF.

J is TRBJ2-2 and V is TRBV14, with D uncertain. The germline V gene encodes CDR1 SGHDN and CDR2 FVKESK. Deletions cut 4 bases from V and 6 bases from J, with 12 bases between. This CDR3 is 14 amino acids long. This chain's CDR3 is CASSPLSRPGELFF. DNA of the CDR3: TGTGCCAGCAGCCCCTTAAGCAGGCCCGGGGAGCTGTTTTTT.

This chain connects TRBV7-9 to TRBJ1-5; no firm D call. Trimming removed 2 bases from V and 2 bases from J, with 10 bases in between. Germline CDR1 is SEHNR and CDR2 is FQNEAQ (reference sequence). The CDR3 loop spans 15 amino acids. The CDR3: CASSLSSERNQPQHF. In nucleotides, the CDR3 is TGTGCCAGCAGCTTAAGTTCCGAGCGCAATCAGCCCCAGCATTTT.

This clone was recorded once. The junction departs from the called germline gene at one end, perhaps through a read error. This chain joins TRBV7-2 and TRBJ2-3; 8 positions match TRBD2. The CDR3 is 13 amino acids. Per germline, CDR1 SGHTA and CDR2 FQGNSA. The CDR3 bases are TGTGCCAGCAGCCTCCGAGGACTAGCCTCGGGTGTTTTT. Protein sequence: CASSLRGLASGVF.

The chain employs TRBV7-6 and TRBJ1-1, with 7 positions matching TRBD1. The CDR3 runs 15 residues. Germline V lookup: CDR1 SGHVS, CDR2 FNYEAQ. The trim removed 3 bases at V and 1 base at J, leaving 5 bases unmatched. The CDR3 is CASSLRTGPNTEAFF. Here the CDR3 DNA reads TGTGCCAGCAGCTTGAGGACAGGCCCGAACACTGAAGCTTTCTTT.

The CDR3 loop is CAISESKAGALNEQFF. In DNA, the CDR3 is TGTGCCATCAGTGAGTCGAAAGCGGGGGCGCTTAATGAGCAGTTCTTC. The J gene is TRBJ2-1, the V gene TRBV10-3, with 8 bases that match TRBD2. Germline CDR1 and CDR2: ENHRY and SYGVKD. V lost 0 bases and J lost 7; bases outside the gene matches: 8. This CDR3 has 16 amino acids.

For the CDR3, the DNA is TGTGCCAGCAGTATTGCGGGACAGGGCAACTATGGCTACACCTTC. Amino acid sequence: CASSIAGQGNYGYTF. The chain joins TRBV27 to TRBJ1-2, with 9 bases matching TRBD1. The CDR3 spans 15 residues. V shed 5 bases, J shed 2 bases, and the junction held 6 bases outside the gene matches. Germline CDR1 is MNHEY and CDR2 is SMNVEV (reference sequence).

The chain uses TRBV5-5 and TRBJ1-5; 12 bases are a match to TRBD1. Trimming at V came to 3 bases and at J to 1 base, leaving 8 bases not matched to a gene. This CDR3 has 18 amino acids. In germline, CDR1 is SGHKS, CDR2 YYEKEE (reference sequence). In DNA, the CDR3 is TGTGCCAGCAGCTCAGGGACAGGGGGCATTCGGAGCAATCAGCCCCAGCATTTT. This sequence encodes CASSSGTGGIRSNQPQHF.

This clone has ten or more counts. This sequence joins TRBV6-5 and TRBJ2-3, with D uncertain. The CDR3 totals 13 residues. Trimming stripped 8 bases from V and 0 bases from J, with 9 bases between. Germline loops: CDR1 MNHEY, CDR2 SVGAGI. The CDR3 nucleotides read TGTGCCAGCGCGGAACATAGCACAGATACGCAGTATTTT. Its protein is CASAEHSTDTQYF.

This clone has a handful of counts. This chain connects TRBV11-1 to TRBJ2-5; TRBD1 aligns across 10 bases. Germline V gene lookup returns CDR1 SGHAT and CDR2 FQDESV (reference sequence). CDR3 length: 16 residues. V was pared by 2 bases and J by 5 bases, with 8 bases of the junction left unmatched. CDR3 region: CASSLTETGGGETQYF. In nucleotides, the CDR3 is TGTGCCAGCAGCTTAACCGAGACAGGGGGCGGGGAGACCCAGTACTTC.

The CDR3: CASSTTGGTEAFF. DNA of the CDR3: TGTGCCAGCAGCACCACAGGGGGCACTGAAGCTTTCTTT. The chain has TRBV7-9 and TRBJ1-1; 8 bases line up with TRBD1. The CDR3 spans 13 residues. V lost 5 bases, J lost 4 bases, and 3 bases stayed unmatched. The germline V gene has CDR1 SEHNR and CDR2 FQNEAQ (reference sequence). The complete variable domain, with remaining parts taken from reference TRBV7-9 and TRBJ1-1, reads DTGVSQNPRHKITKRGQNVTFRCDPISEHNRLYWYRQTLGQGPEFLTYFQNEAQLEKSRLLSDRFSAERPKGSFSTLEIQRTEQGDSAMYLCASSTTGGTEAFFGQGTRLTVV.

This chain joins TRBV28 and TRBJ1-1; TRBD1 might be the D (5 bases). The CDR3 length is 12 residues. Between the trimmed V and J ends, which lost 11 bases and 0 bases, there was a span of 10 bases. The germline CDR1 and CDR2 sequences are MDHEN and SYDVKM. The CDR3 sequence is CAVGGMNTEAFF. CDR3 coding DNA: TGTGCCGTGGGGGGGATGAACACTGAAGCTTTCTTT.

This chain links TRBV2 with TRBJ2-7, with 10 nucleotides matching TRBD2. In germline, CDR1 is SNHLY, CDR2 FYNNEI. The trim removed 6 bases at V and 13 bases at J, leaving 12 bases unmatched. This CDR3 is 13 amino acids long. The CDR3 sequence: CASSLLAGPGYYF. CDR3 sequence (DNA): TGTGCCAGCAGCTTACTAGCGGGACCCGGATACTACTTC.

The chain joins TRBV9 to TRBJ1-4; D unresolved. The CDR3 contains 16 residues. The germline V and J ends were trimmed by 0 bases and 0 bases, with 9 bases remaining between them. Germline V lookup: CDR1 SGDLS, CDR2 YYNGEE. The CDR3 is CASSVEELSTNEKLFF. DNA for the CDR3: TGTGCCAGCAGCGTAGAAGAGCTTTCAACTAATGAAAAACTGTTTTTT.

This clone appeared once. The chain recombines TRBV15 with TRBJ2-3, with D possibly TRBD2 on 6 matching bases. V was pared by 3 bases and J by 0 bases, with 10 bases between. Germline lookup yields CDR1 LNHNV and CDR2 YYDKDF (reference sequence). The CDR3 is 15 amino acids. Here the CDR3 reads CATSSSGVSTDTQYF. The CDR3 coding sequence is TGTGCCACCAGCAGTAGCGGAGTTAGCACAGATACGCAGTATTTT.

The chain carries TRBV5-1 and TRBJ1-2; 8 bases agree with TRBD1. Germline V CDR1 and CDR2: SGHRS, YFSETQ. With V trimmed by 4 bases and J by 6 bases, 8 bases remained unmatched. The CDR3 length is 14 residues. The CDR3 nucleotides read TGCGCCAGCAGCCCTGGCTCGACAGGGGATGGCTACACCTTC. As protein: CASSPGSTGDGYTF.

The chain recombines TRBV18 with TRBJ2-2, with D unclear. V was trimmed by 3 bases and J by 4 bases, leaving 12 bases between them. The CDR3 extends over 15 amino acids. Germline values: CDR1 KGHSH, CDR2 LQKENI. The CDR3 here is CASSPAVISTGELFF. The CDR3 bases are TGTGCCAGCTCACCGGCCGTAATATCCACCGGGGAGCTGTTTTTT.

V gene TRBV28 combines with J gene TRBJ2-4; 8 positions match TRBD2. CDR1 and CDR2 (germline): MDHEN, SYDVKM. Losses at the gene ends were 8 bases for V and 8 bases for J; bases not matched to a gene: 20. There are 17 residues in the CDR3. CDR3 sequence (DNA): TGTGCCAGCCCGCCTGGGGTAGCGGGATACTCGAGGGACATTCAGTACTTC. It specifies CASPPGVAGYSRDIQYF. Complete variable domain (other parts from reference TRBV28 and TRBJ2-4): DVKVTQSSRYLVKRTGEKVFLECVQDMDHENMFWYRQDPGLGLRLIYFSYDVKMKEKGDIPEGYSVSREKKERFSLILESASTNQTSMYLCASPPGVAGYSRDIQYFGAGTRLSVL.

CDR3 coding DNA: TGCGCCAGCAGAGGGGCGGGGACCGGGGAGCTGTTTTTT. Encoded protein: CASRGAGTGELFF. The chain links TRBV10-2 to TRBJ2-2, with a tentative D call TRBD2 (6 bases). V gave up 6 bases and J gave up 5 bases, with 10 bases separating them. Germline-derived CDR1 and CDR2 are WSHSY and SAAADI. The CDR3 runs 13 residues.